This TCR beta chain was observed in a study of response to subunit inactivated influenza vaccine. Broader study findings: A suggestion made by the authors is that each seasonal influenza vaccination recruits few new T cells.

V lost 3 bases and J 1 base, leaving 6 bases between the germline ends. There are 14 residues in the CDR3. TCRdb reprocessed the RT-PCR reads with MiXCR, giving one entry per CDR3 protein. The data show around 760,000 distinct CDR3 sequences, roughly 14% seen once. This clonotype showed up just a few times. Its antigen remains unidentified. This receptor was identified in a man between 50 and 59 years old who received an inactivated influenza vaccine. V and J are TRBV12-3 or TRBV12-4 and TRBJ2-2, with no clear D. The material sequenced was PBMCs from blood, taken approximately 15 days before vaccination. The CDR3 coding sequence is TGTGCCAGCAGTTTGTGGAAGAACACCGGGGAGCTGTTTTTT. Amino acids: CASSLWKNTGELFF.